This record covers a single T cell receptor beta chain. This entry belongs to a study of blood T cell repertoires in COVID-19. Germline V gene sequence: CDR1 WNHNN, CDR2 SYGVQD (reference sequence). The V and J ends lost 3 bases and 2 bases respectively, with 10 bases between them. The CDR3 is 14 residues long. In the original analysis: By means of reference gene primer amplification, nucleated cell counts were estimated. Data came from immunoSEQ multiplex PCR; TCRdb stores just in-frame clones and leaves some out. V, J and clone size were drawn from that table, and D and trimming were deduced from the DNA. The table includes about 68,000 clones, 91% detected once.

The J gene is TRBJ2-5, the V gene TRBV10-1; tentatively, D is TRBD2 (6 bases). Sequencing was done on a sample of peripheral blood. This clonotype was obtained from a man aged 40-55 years with COVID-19, enrolled during active disease. CDR3 amino acids: CASSDGDWQETQYF. The CDR3 DNA reads as TGCGCCAGCAGTGACGGGGACTGGCAAGAGACCCAGTACTTC.